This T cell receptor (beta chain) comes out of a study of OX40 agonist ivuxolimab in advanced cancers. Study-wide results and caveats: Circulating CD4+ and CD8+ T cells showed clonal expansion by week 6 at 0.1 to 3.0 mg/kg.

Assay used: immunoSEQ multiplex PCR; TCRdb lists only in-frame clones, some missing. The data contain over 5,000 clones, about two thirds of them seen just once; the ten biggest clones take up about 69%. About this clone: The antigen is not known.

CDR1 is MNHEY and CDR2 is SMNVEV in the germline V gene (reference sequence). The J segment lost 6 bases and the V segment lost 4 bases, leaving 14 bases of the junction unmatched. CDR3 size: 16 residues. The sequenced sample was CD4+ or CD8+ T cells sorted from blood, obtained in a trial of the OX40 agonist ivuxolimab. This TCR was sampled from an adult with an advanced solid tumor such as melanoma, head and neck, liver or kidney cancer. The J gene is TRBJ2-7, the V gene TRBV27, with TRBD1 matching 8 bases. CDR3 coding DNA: TGTGCCAGCAGTTCACAGGGGGGCCGTCAGGTGAGCGAGCAGTACTTC. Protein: CASSSQGGRQVSEQYF.